These 31 T cell receptor beta chains came from one sample sequenced in a study of T-cell reconstitution after alpha-beta-depleted transplantation in children. Unique molecular identifiers were incorporated into the prepared TCRbeta library. TCRdb re-called the PCR reads through MiXCR, storing one row per CDR3 protein. This sample has around 270,000 distinct CDR3 sequences, with just over 7.5% found just once. For these TCRs, the target antigens are not known. General study points: T-cell counts and diversity were attributed mostly to newly produced T cells one year after transplant.

This material consisted of peripheral blood, taken 360 days after TCRalphabeta/CD19-depleted stem cell transplant. The receptors come from a female patient aged 2-9 years who had a stem cell transplant for Fanconi anemia, so the T cells may come from the graft donor.

This clonotype was detected only a few times. The chain has TRBV7-2 and TRBJ1-3; D is unclear. This CDR3 has 12 amino acids. CDR1 SGHTA and CDR2 FQGNSA come from the germline V gene. Trimming stripped 4 bases from V and 8 bases from J, with 9 bases between. This CDR3 is CASSSTRHTIYF. The CDR3 nucleotides are TGTGCCAGCAGCTCTACAAGACACACCATATATTTT.

At least ten counts were recorded for this clonotype. The chain has TRBV10-3 and TRBJ2-7, with D possibly being TRBD2 (5 bases). With 3 bases removed from V and 3 bases from J, the gap between germline ends came to 18 bases. The CDR3 consists of 16 residues. CDR1 ENHRY and CDR2 SYGVKD come from the germline V gene. The CDR3 DNA sequence: TGTGCCATCAGTGACCGAGTCCGAGGGAGAGGCTACGAGCAGTACGTC. It yields the protein CAISDRVRGRGYEQYV.

This clonotype was seen a handful of times. This chain links TRBV7-8 with TRBJ1-2; tentatively, D is TRBD1 (6 bases). There are 14 residues in the CDR3. Germline V gene sequence: CDR1 SGHVS, CDR2 FQNEAQ. V shed 4 bases and J shed 8 bases, with 17 bases lying between them. The CDR3 bases are TGTGCCAGCAGCTGGCAGGGGCTAACGGTGGGCTACACCTTC. Translating gives CASSWQGLTVGYTF.

This clonotype was seen more than once but under ten times. J is TRBJ2-3 and V is TRBV5-1; D is ambiguous. The CDR3 has 14 amino acids. The germline V and J ends were trimmed by 3 bases and 2 bases, with 10 bases remaining between them. Germline CDR1 is SGHRS and CDR2 is YFSETQ. The CDR3 here is CASSSPQTTDTQYF. The CDR3, as DNA: TGCGCCAGCAGCTCTCCCCAAACCACAGATACGCAGTATTTT.

This clonotype was recorded at least ten times. This sequence joins TRBV6-4 and TRBJ2-7; D remains unclear. V was clipped by 7 bases and J by 2 bases, with 12 bases between them. The CDR3 covers 13 residues. Germline V gene sequence: CDR1 MRHNA, CDR2 SNTAGT. This CDR3 is CASMRRATYEQYF. The CDR3, as DNA: TGTGCCAGCATGAGACGGGCTACCTACGAGCAGTACTTC.

J is TRBJ2-7 and V is TRBV2; maybe TRBD2 (5 bases). From germline, CDR1 is SNHLY and CDR2 FYNNEI. This CDR3 is 14 amino acids long. V was cut by 7 bases and J by 3 bases, with 16 bases left in between. The CDR3 sequence is CASNGRTGNYEQYF. In DNA, the CDR3 is TGTGCCAGCAATGGTAGGACGGGAAACTACGAGCAGTACTTC.

This clonotype was counted only a few times. The V and J genes are TRBV18 and TRBJ1-3; 8 positions match TRBD1. Germline loops: CDR1 KGHSH, CDR2 LQKENI. The CDR3 spans 20 residues. Germline trimming cut 6 bases from V and 0 bases from J; bases unmatched to any gene: 19. The CDR3 DNA is TGTGCCAGCTCCACGACCCAGGACAGGGTACCTCCGAGCTCTGGAAACACCATATATTTT. Its translation: CASSTTQDRVPPSSGNTIYF.

In its sample, this clonotype was seen a few times. The V gene is TRBV3-1, the J gene TRBJ2-2; 8 bases are shared with TRBD2. The CDR3 runs 17 residues. Looked up from germline, CDR1 is LGHDT and CDR2 is YNNKEL (reference sequence). J gave up 8 bases and V 2 bases, and 13 bases lay outside the gene matches. CDR3 nucleotide sequence: TGTGCCAGCAGCCAACGGCCCAGCGGGGGACGGGGGGGGGAGCTGTTTTTT. It encodes CASSQRPSGGRGGELFF.

This clonotype was detected ten times or more. V usage is TRBV12-3 or TRBV12-4 and J usage is TRBJ2-3; unclear D gene. The length of the CDR3 is 14 residues. V was clipped by 3 bases and J by 14 bases, with 21 bases between them. The DNA of the CDR3 is TGTGCCAGCAGTTTTATAGTGGAGCCACTCCCGGGGTATTTT. Translating gives CASSFIVEPLPGYF.

There are many counts of this clonotype. V usage is TRBV27 and J usage is TRBJ2-1; TRBD2 aligns across 13 bases. The CDR3 runs 18 residues. V was pared by 8 bases and J by 1 base, with 11 bases of the junction left unmatched. Germline values: CDR1 MNHEY, CDR2 SMNVEV (reference sequence). CDR3 amino acids: CASGGGLAGEESYNEQFF. CDR3 coding DNA: TGTGCCAGCGGAGGCGGACTAGCGGGAGAAGAATCCTACAATGAGCAGTTCTTC.

This clonotype has ten or more counts. The chain has TRBV24-1 and TRBJ2-3; 8 bases are shared with TRBD1. This CDR3 has 14 residues. CDR1 KGHDR and CDR2 SFDVKD come from the germline V gene. V gave up 2 bases and J gave up 11 bases; unmatched junction bases: 8. The CDR3 protein is CATSDWGDRNEQYF. The CDR3 DNA follows: TGTGCCACCAGTGATTGGGGGGACAGGAATGAGCAGTATTTT.

This clonotype was observed at least ten times. The chain carries TRBV29-1 and TRBJ2-3; the match to TRBD2 covers 9 bases. CDR3 size: 13 residues. V shed 0 bases, J shed 15 bases, and the junction held 10 bases outside the gene matches. The germline V gene encodes CDR1 SQVTM and CDR2 ANQGSEA. The chain's CDR3 is CSVEDPASGAHYF. CDR3 coding DNA: TGCAGCGTTGAAGATCCGGCTAGCGGGGCCCATTATTTT.

This clonotype appeared many times. The CDR3 spells CASSFLAGDLNEQFF. CDR3 nucleotides: TGTGCCAGCAGTTTTCTCGCGGGGGACCTGAATGAGCAGTTCTTC. The chain combines TRBV12-3 or TRBV12-4 with TRBJ2-1; 7 bases are a match to TRBD2. The CDR3 covers 15 residues. After removal of 3 bases from V and 7 bases from J, the junction contained 9 bases not matched to a gene.

This clonotype has a handful of counts. The chain is built from TRBV5-1 and TRBJ2-5, with TRBD2 matching 7 bases. CDR1 and CDR2 from the germline V gene are SGHRS and YFSETQ. V dropped 0 bases and J dropped 7; count of bases not matched to a gene: 9. The CDR3 runs to 15 residues. CDR3 amino acids: CASSLGQPGEGTQYF. The CDR3 DNA is TGCGCCAGCAGCTTGGGACAGCCCGGGGAGGGGACCCAGTACTTC.

This clonotype was seen more than once but under ten times. The J gene is TRBJ2-1, the V gene TRBV4-2; no definite D call. CDR3 length: 17 residues. Germline V gene data show CDR1 as LGHNA and CDR2 as YNFKEQ. The V end was cut by 0 bases, the J end by 0 bases, with 12 bases between. The CDR3 is CASSQDHPASSYNEQFF. CDR3 DNA: TGTGCCAGCAGCCAAGATCATCCAGCCAGCTCCTACAATGAGCAGTTCTTC.

V gene TRBV5-4 combines with J gene TRBJ2-2; unclear D gene. V lost 0 bases and J 0 bases, leaving 9 bases between the germline ends. The germline CDR1 and CDR2 sequences are SGHNT and YYREEE (reference sequence). There are 16 residues in the CDR3. In DNA, the CDR3 is TGTGCCAGCAGCTTGGGTACAATAGCGAACACCGGGGAGCTGTTTTTT. Amino acids: CASSLGTIANTGELFF.

V gene TRBV11-2 combines with J gene TRBJ2-3; the D is unclear. Trimming cost V 2 bases and J 0 bases, with 9 bases left between them. Germline V CDR1 and CDR2: SGHAT, FQNNGV. This CDR3 is 15 amino acids long. CDR3 nucleotide sequence: TGTGCCAGCAGCTTACAAGGTTACAGCACAGATACGCAGTATTTT. It is translated as CASSLQGYSTDTQYF.

Turning to this clonotype: A much larger clone lies a single base off, so this may be a read error. The chain joins TRBV2 to TRBJ2-1, with TRBD2 identical over 14 bases. V lost 5 bases, J lost 3 bases, and 3 bases stayed unmatched. Per the germline V gene, CDR1 is SNHLY and CDR2 is FYNNEI. This CDR3 has 16 amino acids. The CDR3 DNA follows: TGTGCCAGCAGTTCCGGGACTAGCGGGGGCTACAATGAGCAGTTCTTC. Its protein is CASSSGTSGGYNEQFF. The entire variable domain, with the rest obtained from reference TRBV2 and TRBJ2-1, is as follows: EPEVTQTPSHQVTQMGQEVILRCVPISNHLYFYWYRQILGQKVEFLVSFYNNEISEKSEIFDDQFSVERPDGSNFTLKIRSTKLEDSAMYFCASSSGTSGGYNEQFFGPGTRLTVL.

This clonotype was counted at least ten times. V gene TRBV2 combines with J gene TRBJ2-5; D uncertain. The CDR3 extends over 14 amino acids. The V and J ends lost 4 bases and 1 base respectively, with 10 bases between them. Germline V gives CDR1 SNHLY, CDR2 FYNNEI. CDR3 coding DNA: TGTGCCAGCAGTGCAAATTGGGCCCAAGAGACCCAGTACTTC. Translated: CASSANWAQETQYF.

This clonotype came up many times. V and J are TRBV4-2 and TRBJ2-3; TRBD1 or TRBD2 may be the D gene (5 bases each). CDR1 is LGHNA and CDR2 is YNFKEQ in the germline V gene. V was pared by 0 bases and J by 7 bases, with 20 bases between. This CDR3 has 17 residues. The CDR3 DNA reads as TGTGCCAGCAGCCAAGAAGGAACGGGGCTCGGGTGGCATACGCAGTATTTT. Amino acids: CASSQEGTGLGWHTQYF.

This clonotype was counted many times. The CDR3 loop reads CADKAPGGDTQYF. In DNA, the CDR3 is TGCGCCGACAAGGCCCCTGGGGGAGATACGCAGTATTTT. J is TRBJ2-3 and V is TRBV5-1, with D perhaps being TRBD1 or TRBD2 (5 bases each). Trimming left V 10 bases short and J 5 bases short, with 17 bases between. CDR1 is SGHRS, CDR2 YFSETQ, per germline. The CDR3 loop spans 13 amino acids. Variable domain in full (rest from reference TRBV5-1 and TRBJ2-3): KAGVTQTPRYLIKTRGQQVTLSCSPISGHRSVSWYQQTPGQGLQFLFEYFSETQRNKGNFPGRFSGRQFSNSRSEMNVSTLELGDSALYLCADKAPGGDTQYFGPGTRLTVL.

This clonotype was detected many times. The chain joins TRBV29-1 to TRBJ2-2, with D perhaps TRBD2 (5 bases). V was trimmed by 4 bases and J by 6 bases, leaving 9 bases between them. CDR1 and CDR2 (germline): SQVTM, ANQGSEA. The CDR3 contains 12 residues. Here the CDR3 DNA reads TGCAGCGTTGTGGAGCGGCCCGGGGAGCTGTTTTTT. It is translated as CSVVERPGELFF.

This clonotype was detected ten times or more. V is TRBV28 and J is TRBJ2-7; D perhaps matches TRBD2 (5 bases). The CDR3 length is 15 residues. V was clipped by 1 base and J by 3 bases, with 13 bases between them. Germline CDR1 MDHEN, CDR2 SYDVKM. CDR3: CASSLFRVRDYEQYF. The CDR3 DNA reads as TGTGCCAGCAGTTTATTCCGCGTGAGGGACTACGAGCAGTACTTC.

There are many counts of this clonotype. J is TRBJ1-6 and V is TRBV15; D not certain. Germline V lookup: CDR1 LNHNV, CDR2 YYDKDF (reference sequence). V lost 0 bases and J lost 11, with 11 bases in between. This CDR3 has 14 amino acids. In nucleotides, the CDR3 is TGTGCCACCAGCAGAGAGAGGAGTGACCCACCCCTCCACTTT. Residues: CATSRERSDPPLHF.

Note on this clonotype: This could be a read error, since a much larger clone is one nucleotide away. The chain joins TRBV7-9 to TRBJ2-1; tentative D call: TRBD1 (5 bases). The CDR3 has 15 residues. Germline loops: CDR1 SEHNR, CDR2 FQNEAQ (reference sequence). Trimming removed 10 bases from V and 6 bases from J, with 22 bases in between. CDR3 nucleotides: TGTGCCACGACCCAAGGACATGCCCCGTTCAATGAGCAGTTCTTC. Translated, it gives CATTQGHAPFNEQFF.

This clonotype has a count of ten or more. The V and J genes are TRBV4-2 and TRBJ2-2; no clear D gene. Germline values: CDR1 LGHNA, CDR2 YNFKEQ. The CDR3 covers 17 residues. V was clipped by 0 bases and J by 2 bases, with 13 bases between them. The CDR3 spells CASSQDFNLANTGELFF. Written as DNA, the CDR3 is TGTGCCAGCAGCCAAGATTTTAACTTAGCTAACACCGGGGAGCTGTTTTTT.

J is TRBJ2-6 and V is TRBV6-5, with D unresolved. Trimming left V 1 base short and J 3 bases short, with 7 bases between. Looked up from germline, CDR1 is MNHEY and CDR2 is SVGAGI. This CDR3 contains 15 residues. CDR3 bases: TGTGCCAGCAGTTACTATGTGGATGGGGCCAACGTCCTGACTTTC. It encodes CASSYYVDGANVLTF.

This clonotype was detected a few times. The V call is TRBV18, the J call TRBJ2-1; the match to TRBD2 covers 7 bases. The CDR3 length is 15 residues. J gave up 5 bases and V 3 bases, and 7 bases lay outside the gene matches. Germline CDR1 KGHSH, CDR2 LQKENI. CDR3 nucleotide sequence: TGTGCCAGCTCACCGGCCAGCGGGGCCGACAATGAGCAGTTCTTC. The encoded protein is CASSPASGADNEQFF.

This clonotype was detected ten times or more. This rearrangement joins TRBV24-1 to TRBJ1-4; possible D gene TRBD1, 5 bases. Germline V lookup: CDR1 KGHDR, CDR2 SFDVKD. Between the trimmed V and J ends, which lost 2 bases and 16 bases, there was a span of 7 bases. The CDR3 length is 10 residues. This CDR3 is CATSDSGRFF. The CDR3 coding sequence is TGTGCCACCAGTGATTCGGGACGGTTTTTT.

This chain connects TRBV20-1 to TRBJ2-1; 9 bases map to TRBD2. The V gene's germline CDR1 is DFQATT and CDR2 SNEGSKA (reference sequence). CDR3 size: 14 residues. Trimming cost V 4 bases and J 4 bases; bases outside gene matches: 5. CDR3 protein: CSATLAGEYNEQFF. The CDR3 coding sequence is TGCAGTGCTACGTTAGCGGGGGAGTACAATGAGCAGTTCTTC.

This clonotype was seen ten or more times. For the CDR3, the DNA is TGCAGCACTGGACAAAACAATGAGCAGTTCTTC. This translates into CSTGQNNEQFF. The chain links TRBV29-1 to TRBJ2-1; possibly TRBD1 for D (5 bases). The ends were cut back, 8 bases at V and 5 bases at J, with 10 bases in the middle. The CDR3 runs to 11 residues. From germline, CDR1 is SQVTM and CDR2 ANQGSEA.